The 26 T cell receptor beta chains reported below all come from one sample, sequenced in a study of identical twins. TCRdb reprocessed the 5' RACE reads with MiXCR, giving one entry per CDR3 protein. The sample consists of about 700,000 distinct CDR3 sequences, more than 6.5% of them appearing once. Separately, the same data were catalogued under a study of yellow fever vaccine responses in identical twins.

Sequences were obtained from PBMCs. The origin of the receptors is a young woman in good health.

The V call is TRBV14, the J call TRBJ2-1; 9 bases agree with TRBD1. With 6 bases clipped from V and 6 bases from J, the junction kept 9 bases outside the gene matches. In germline, CDR1 is SGHDN, CDR2 FVKESK. The CDR3 runs to 15 residues. The CDR3 nucleotides are TGTGCCAGCAGACTTACAGGGGGCAATGGCAATGAGCAGTTCTTC. It specifies CASRLTGGNGNEQFF.

This clonotype was picked up a small number of times. The V gene is TRBV6-2 or TRBV6-3, the J gene TRBJ2-1, with D unclear. Trimming stripped 0 bases from V and 8 bases from J, with 11 bases between. The CDR3 consists of 14 residues. The germline V gene encodes CDR1 MNHEY and CDR2 SVGEGT. CDR3 loop: CASSYSQFGYEQFF. The CDR3 coding sequence is TGTGCCAGCAGTTACTCGCAGTTCGGGTATGAGCAGTTCTTC.

J is TRBJ1-6 and V is TRBV7-8; D is uncertain. The CDR3 extends over 14 amino acids. From germline, CDR1 is SGHVS and CDR2 FQNEAQ. The V and J ends lost 5 bases and 0 bases respectively, with 5 bases between them. In nucleotides, the CDR3 is TGTGCCAGCAGCGCCCTCTCCTATAATTCACCCCTCCACTTT. The encoded protein is CASSALSYNSPLHF.

This clonotype was observed a few times. Here the CDR3 reads CASSHETSVYEQYF. The CDR3 DNA is TGTGCCAGCAGCCATGAGACTAGCGTCTACGAGCAGTACTTC. The chain links TRBV5-4 to TRBJ2-7, with TRBD2 identical over 8 bases. With 4 bases clipped from V and 3 bases from J, the junction kept 6 bases outside the gene matches. Germline V lookup: CDR1 SGHNT, CDR2 YYREEE (reference sequence). This CDR3 spans 14 amino acids. The full variable domain, in which reference TRBV5-4 and TRBJ2-7 provide the parts outside the CDR3, is ETGVTQSPTHLIKTRGQQVTLRCSSQSGHNTVSWYQQALGQGPQFIFQYYREEENGRGNFPPRFSGLQFPNYSSELNVNALELDDSALYLCASSHETSVYEQYFGPGTRLTVT.

This clonotype was recorded a few times. V and J are TRBV25-1 and TRBJ2-3; 7 bases agree with TRBD2. The V segment lost 3 bases and the J segment 3 bases; nucleotides outside the gene matches: 9. This CDR3 contains 16 residues. CDR1 and CDR2 from the germline V gene are MGHDK and SYGVNS. CDR3 region: CASSDVAGVSTDTQYF. CDR3 nucleotide sequence: TGTGCCAGCAGTGACGTGGCGGGAGTTAGTACAGATACGCAGTATTTT.

This clonotype showed up many times. This chain joins TRBV2 and TRBJ1-6, with 7 bases aligning to TRBD1. CDR3 length equals 14 residues. The J segment lost 10 bases and the V segment lost 3 bases, leaving 6 bases of the junction unmatched. Germline V gene data show CDR1 as SNHLY and CDR2 as FYNNEI. CDR3 DNA: TGTGCCAGCAGTGATTTTCAGGGGGGATCACCCCTCCACTTT. It specifies CASSDFQGGSPLHF.

J is TRBJ1-2 and V is TRBV28; D call uncertain. Germline loops: CDR1 MDHEN, CDR2 SYDVKM. This CDR3 region has 11 residues. V shed 5 bases and J shed 5 bases, with 6 bases lying between them. CDR3 sequence reads: CASSQKYGYTF. In nucleotides, the CDR3 is TGTGCCAGCAGTCAGAAGTATGGCTACACCTTC.

This chain links TRBV7-2 with TRBJ2-5, with D possibly being TRBD2 (5 bases). Trimming took 1 base from V and 6 from J, leaving 15 bases between them. This CDR3 has 15 residues. Germline-derived CDR1 and CDR2 are SGHTA and FQGNSA. DNA for the CDR3: TGTGCCAGCAGCTTAGGGACTCTCCAAAGGAAGACCCAGTACTTC. Translation: CASSLGTLQRKTQYF. The entire variable domain, with the rest obtained from reference TRBV7-2 and TRBJ2-5, is as follows: GAGVSQSPSNKVTEKGKDVELRCDPISGHTALYWYRQSLGQGLEFLIYFQGNSAPDKSGLPSDRFSAERTGGSVSTLTIQRTQQEDSAVYLCASSLGTLQRKTQYFGPGTRLLVL.

This clonotype occurred a few times. CDR3 in DNA: TGCAGTGCTAGAGGGGACCCGCCCAATGAGCAGTTCTTC. Amino acids: CSARGDPPNEQFF. The chain employs TRBV20-1 and TRBJ2-1, with D possibly being TRBD1 or TRBD2 (5 bases each). Trimming cost V 1 base and J 6 bases, with 10 bases left between them. This CDR3 has 13 residues. Germline CDR1 is DFQATT and CDR2 is SNEGSKA (reference sequence).

In this sample, this clonotype turned up a few times. This chain uses TRBV3-1 with TRBJ2-7; tentatively, D is TRBD1 (6 bases). Deletions cut 8 bases from V and 2 bases from J, with 13 bases between. Germline V gene sequence: CDR1 LGHDT, CDR2 YNNKEL (reference sequence). The CDR3 length is 13 residues. The CDR3 nucleotides read TGTGCCAGCGGGAGACAGGAAACCTACGAGCAGTACTTC. Its protein product is CASGRQETYEQYF.

The rearrangement links TRBV28 to TRBJ2-1; D ambiguous. This CDR3 comprises 14 residues. CDR1 is MDHEN and CDR2 is SYDVKM in the germline V gene. The ends were cut back, 7 bases at V and 15 bases at J, with 25 bases in the middle. The CDR3 loop reads CASTSVRPLREAFF. CDR3 nucleotides: TGTGCCAGCACCTCGGTAAGGCCGTTGCGAGAGGCGTTCTTC.

J is TRBJ2-6 and V is TRBV20-1; TRBD1 aligns across 7 bases. With 0 bases clipped from V and 3 bases from J, the junction kept 2 bases outside the gene matches. CDR3 length: 15 amino acids. Germline V gives CDR1 DFQATT, CDR2 SNEGSKA (reference sequence). CDR3 sequence reads: CSARDRGLGANVLTF. CDR3 DNA: TGCAGTGCTAGAGATAGGGGGCTTGGGGCCAACGTCCTGACTTTC.

The CDR3 DNA follows: TGTGCCAGCAGCTCCCCCGGGACGTTCTCCTACGAGCAGTACTTC. It specifies CASSSPGTFSYEQYF. The V call is TRBV7-9, the J call TRBJ2-7; D possibly uses TRBD1 or TRBD2 (5 bases each). Trimming shortened V by 4 bases and J by 0 bases, and 13 bases separated the two germline ends. The germline CDR1 and CDR2 sequences are SEHNR and FQNEAQ (reference sequence). This CDR3 has 15 amino acids.

This clonotype was seen a few times. The V call is TRBV3-1, the J call TRBJ2-1; TRBD2 agrees at 11 bases. The germline CDR1 and CDR2 sequences are LGHDT and YNNKEL (reference sequence). V was clipped by 5 bases and J by 7 bases; unmatched bases: 4. CDR3 size: 14 residues. As DNA, the CDR3 is TGTGCCAGCAGCACTAGCGGGGGTCGAAATGAGCAGTTCTTC. Residues: CASSTSGGRNEQFF.

The chain combines TRBV11-2 with TRBJ2-3; TRBD2 matches at 10 bases. The CDR3 length is 16 residues. Trimming removed 2 bases from V and 6 bases from J; junction bases left unmatched: 8. Germline assignment: CDR1 SGHAT and CDR2 FQNNGV. CDR3 loop: CASSLMLAGAQDTQYF. CDR3 DNA sequence: TGTGCCAGCAGCTTAATGCTAGCGGGGGCACAGGATACGCAGTATTTT.

This sequence joins TRBV15 and TRBJ2-1, with 8 nucleotides matching TRBD2. V dropped 5 bases and J dropped 7; count of bases not matched to a gene: 10. This CDR3 has 15 residues. Germline CDR1 is LNHNV and CDR2 is YYDKDF (reference sequence). The DNA for the CDR3 is TGTGCCACCAGCGATATAGCGGGATGGGAGAATGAGCAGTTCTTC. Its protein product is CATSDIAGWENEQFF.

There are a few counts of this clonotype. The V call is TRBV11-2, the J call TRBJ2-3, with D uncertain. The CDR3 extends over 14 amino acids. The germline gives CDR1 SGHAT, CDR2 FQNNGV. V gave up 3 bases and J gave up 4 bases, with 11 bases separating them. CDR3: CASSLSPPPDTQYF. The CDR3 DNA follows: TGTGCCAGCAGCTTGTCGCCACCTCCAGATACGCAGTATTTT. Full variable domain (rest looked up from reference TRBV11-2 and TRBJ2-3): EAGVAQSPRYKIIEKRQSVAFWCNPISGHATLYWYQQILGQGPKLLIQFQNNGVVDDSQLPKDRFSAERLKGVDSTLKIQPAKLEDSAVYLCASSLSPPPDTQYFGPGTRLTVL.

The chain recombines TRBV6-1 with TRBJ2-7, with D unclear. The CDR3 sequence is 14 residues long. Germline CDR1 reads MNHNS; CDR2 reads SASEGT. V was cut by 6 bases and J by 0 bases, with 12 bases left in between. CDR3 in DNA: TGTGCCAGCAGCAATGACATGTACTCCTACGAGCAGTACTTC. Amino acid sequence: CASSNDMYSYEQYF.

A few counts support this clonotype. CDR3 sequence: CASSQGLAGGPRSDLEQYF. In DNA form, the CDR3 reads TGTGCCAGCAGCCAGGGACTAGCGGGAGGGCCGAGGTCTGATCTCGAGCAGTACTTC. This rearrangement joins TRBV4-2 to TRBJ2-7; 16 bases are a match to TRBD2. This CDR3 region has 19 residues. Germline CDR1 is LGHNA and CDR2 is YNFKEQ. After removal of 3 bases from V and 6 bases from J, the junction contained 14 bases not matched to a gene.

The table lists this clonotype with many counts. The V call is TRBV27, the J call TRBJ1-1, with 11 bases that match TRBD1. Germline V lookup: CDR1 MNHEY, CDR2 SMNVEV (reference sequence). The CDR3 is 14 residues long. J was trimmed by 3 bases and V by 6 bases; bases with no gene match: 3. DNA for the CDR3: TGTGCCAGCAGCCAGGACAGGGGGCACACTGAAGCTTTCTTT. Translating it yields CASSQDRGHTEAFF.

The chain has TRBV11-1 and TRBJ2-2; 7 bases map to TRBD2. CDR1 and CDR2 from the germline V gene are SGHAT and FQDESV (reference sequence). The length of the CDR3 is 14 residues. V shed 7 bases and J 6 bases; nucleotides not matched to a gene: 8. The CDR3 protein is CASTSRGGPGELFF. CDR3 DNA: TGTGCCAGCACTTCGCGCGGGGGACCCGGGGAGCTGTTTTTT.

V and J are TRBV7-8 and TRBJ2-7; D remains unclear. The CDR3 spans 14 residues. Trimming stripped 2 bases from V and 0 bases from J, with 8 bases between. Germline assignment: CDR1 SGHVS and CDR2 FQNEAQ. The CDR3 bases are TGTGCCAGCAGCTTACAGGAACGCTCCTACGAGCAGTACTTC. Protein: CASSLQERSYEQYF.

The chain employs TRBV27 and TRBJ2-7; D might be TRBD1 (6 bases). Trimming cost V 6 bases and J 6 bases, with 18 bases left between them. Germline V gene sequence: CDR1 MNHEY, CDR2 SMNVEV (reference sequence). The CDR3 is 14 amino acids. CDR3: CASRPVQGFGEQYF. CDR3 sequence (DNA): TGTGCCAGCAGGCCGGTACAGGGATTCGGCGAGCAGTACTTC.

This clonotype was counted at least ten times. The chain joins TRBV12-3 or TRBV12-4 to TRBJ1-5; no definite D call. The CDR3 has 16 amino acids. Trimming shortened V by 5 bases and J by 0 bases, and 14 bases separated the two germline ends. CDR3 in DNA: TGTGCCAGCAGTCGTACAGAGATCTCTAGCAATCAGCCCCAGCATTTT. It yields the protein CASSRTEISSNQPQHF.

About this clonotype itself: Relative to the germline gene, one junction end is altered; a read error may explain this. The genes are TRBV20-1 and TRBJ2-7; 9 bases fit TRBD1. The CDR3 sequence is 11 residues long. The germline CDR1 and CDR2 sequences are DFQATT and SNEGSKA (reference sequence). For the CDR3, the DNA is TGCAGTGCTAGGAACCCGGACAGGGGTAACTTC. This translates into CSARNPDRGNF.

This clonotype was counted a few times. The chain is built from TRBV11-2 and TRBJ2-2, with D perhaps TRBD1 or TRBD2 (5 bases each). CDR1 SGHAT and CDR2 FQNNGV come from the germline V gene. V lost 5 bases and J lost 0, with 10 bases in between. The CDR3 spans 15 residues. The CDR3 sequence: CASSEGSANTGELFF. CDR3 bases: TGTGCCAGCAGCGAGGGGAGCGCGAACACCGGGGAGCTGTTTTTT.